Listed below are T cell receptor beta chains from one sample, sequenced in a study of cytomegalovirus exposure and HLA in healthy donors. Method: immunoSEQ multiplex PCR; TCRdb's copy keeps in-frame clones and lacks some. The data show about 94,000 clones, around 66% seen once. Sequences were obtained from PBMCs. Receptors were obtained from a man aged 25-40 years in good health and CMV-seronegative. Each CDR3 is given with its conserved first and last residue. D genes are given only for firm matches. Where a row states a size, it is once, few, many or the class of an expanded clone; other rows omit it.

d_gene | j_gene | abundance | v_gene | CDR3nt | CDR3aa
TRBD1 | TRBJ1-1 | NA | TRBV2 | TGTGCCAGCAGTCGACAGGGTGGGATCACTGAAGCTTTCTTT | CASSRQGGITEAFF
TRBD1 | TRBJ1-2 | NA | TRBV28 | TGTGCCAGCAGCCTCTCCGGGACAGGGTCGAACTATGGCTACACCTTC | CASSLSGTGSNYGYTF
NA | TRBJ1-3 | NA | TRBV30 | TGTGCCTGGACGGAGGGCTTTGGAAACACCATATATTTT | CAWTEGFGNTIYF
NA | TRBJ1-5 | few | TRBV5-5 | TGTGCCAGCAGCCCGGGACACCTCAATCAGCCCCAGCATTTT | CASSPGHLNQPQHF
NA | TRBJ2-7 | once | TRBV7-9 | TGTGCCAGCAGCTTAGCGAGGTACGAGCAGTACTTC | CASSLARYEQYF
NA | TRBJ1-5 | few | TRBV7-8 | TGTGCCAGCAGCTTCCACCGGACATCTACTAATCAGCCCCAGCATTTT | CASSFHRTSTNQPQHF
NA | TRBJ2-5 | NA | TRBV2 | TGTGCCAGCAGGGGCTGGACATCAACCGTCCAAGAGACCCAGTACTTC | CASRGWTSTVQETQYF
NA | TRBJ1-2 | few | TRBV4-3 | TGCGCCAGCAGCCAGGCAGGACAGCGTTCCTCCGGTGGCTACACCTTC | CASSQAGQRSSGGYTF
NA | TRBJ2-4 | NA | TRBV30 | TGTGCCTGGAGAGCTTTTGGTCTAGCCAAAAACATTCAGTACTTC | CAWRAFGLAKNIQYF
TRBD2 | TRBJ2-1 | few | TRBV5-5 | TGTGCCAGCAGCTTGGCCCCAGCGGGGGGGCCTTACTGGTTCTTC | CASSLAPAGGPYWFF
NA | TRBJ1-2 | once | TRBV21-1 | TGTGCCAGCATCCGACCGCCCGAGGAGGGCTTTGACTATGGCTACACCTTC | CASIRPPEEGFDYGYTF
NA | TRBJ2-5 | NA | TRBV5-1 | TGCGCCAGCAGCACAGTGGGGGGATTCCAAGAGACCCAGTACTTC | CASSTVGGFQETQYF
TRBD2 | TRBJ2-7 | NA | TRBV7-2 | TGTGCCAGCAGTCTTCTAGCGGGCACCTACGAGCAGTACTTC | CASSLLAGTYEQYF
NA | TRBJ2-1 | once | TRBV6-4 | TGTGCCAGCAGTGACGGCGGCCCAACTACCAATGAGCAGTTCTTC | CASSDGGPTTNEQFF
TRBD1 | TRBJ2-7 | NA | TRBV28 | TGTGCCAGCAGTTTAGGTGGACAGGGGACCTACGAGCAGTACTTC | CASSLGGQGTYEQYF
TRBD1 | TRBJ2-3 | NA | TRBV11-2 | TGTGCCAGCAGGCCAATCGGACAGGGGAGGACGCAGTATTTT | CASRPIGQGRTQYF
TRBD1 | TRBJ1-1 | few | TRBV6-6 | TGTGCCAGCTGGACAGGGGGGGTTACTGAAGCTTTCTTT | CASWTGGVTEAFF
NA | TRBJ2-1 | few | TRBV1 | TGCACCAGCAGCCAAGATGAAAAAGCACGGTTCTTC | CTSSQDEKARFF
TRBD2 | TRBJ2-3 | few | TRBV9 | TGTGCCAGCAGCGGAACTAGCGGGAGGCACACAGATACGCAGTATTTT | CASSGTSGRHTDTQYF
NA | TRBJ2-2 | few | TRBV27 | TGTGCCAGCAGTTTAAGGCCCCAGGGGATGAACACCGGGGAGCTGTTTTTT | CASSLRPQGMNTGELFF